This TCR beta chain was profiled in a study of shared clonotypes between healthy human individuals. Looking at the study overall: The cohort comprised a couple of women and a few men. Their ages spanned 18 to 49 years.

This clone occurred once. The sequencing of unsorted PBMC DNA took place on ten immunoSEQ deep assay plates. In the study's own analysis: Junction-only sequences produced by ImmunoSEQ had no quality scores, so filtering differed. Repertoires were generated with immunoSEQ multiplex PCR, while TCRdb's copy carries only in-frame clones and drops some. V and J calls and clone size are given by that table; D and trimming were obtained from the DNA. Of some 480,000 clones detected, 79% appear once; the ten largest clones hold less than 15%. The material sequenced was PBMCs. The source is a woman aged 35 to 49 in good health. Some clones in this sample may be carry-over from other donors' samples.

DNA of the CDR3: TGTGCCACCAGCAGAGGCGCAGGGGACCTTGGCTACACCTTC. Encoded protein: CATSRGAGDLGYTF. The V and J genes are TRBV15 and TRBJ1-2, with TRBD1 as a possible D gene (6 bases). In germline, CDR1 is LNHNV, CDR2 YYDKDF (reference sequence). V lost 1 base and J lost 7, with 13 bases in between. This CDR3 is 14 amino acids long.